The rows below give T cell receptor beta chains drawn from one sample of a study of technical replicates of blood from several donors. Only in-frame clones appear in the TCRdb table, and some are missing; sequencing was by immunoSEQ multiplex PCR. This repertoire shows 65,000 to 90,000 clones, 93% found once; its top ten account for about 0.26%. Material: T cells isolated from PBMCs. Receptors were obtained from a human donor in good health. CDR3s include the opening cysteine and the closing phenylalanine or tryptophan. The order of the fields is clone size, J gene, D gene, V gene, CDR3 DNA, CDR3 protein. D genes are given only for firm matches. Rows give clone size only sometimes, using once, few, many, or a class for an expanded clone.

>NA|TRBJ2-5|TRBD2|TRBV29-1
TGCAGCGTTGAAGATATGGTGCGCGGGACTAGCGGGAGGGAAATCCAAGAGACCCAGTACTTC
CSVEDMVRGTSGREIQETQYF
>NA|TRBJ2-1|NA|TRBV5-1
TGCGCCAGCAGCCCATCGGTTGTCTGGGGGGATTACAATGAGCAGTTCTTC
CASSPSVVWGDYNEQFF
>NA|TRBJ1-5|TRBD1|TRBV7-9
TGTGCCAGCAGCACCGGGACAGTCAATCAGCCCCAGCATTTT
CASSTGTVNQPQHF
>NA|TRBJ2-1|TRBD2|TRBV13
TGTGCCAGCAGTGATAGCGGGAGCATCGTGTACTGGAATGAGCAGTTCTTC
CASSDSGSIVYWNEQFF
>NA|TRBJ2-1|NA|TRBV12-5
TGTGCTAGTGGTTTGGCTCCTTACAATGAGCAGTTCTTC
CASGLAPYNEQFF
>NA|TRBJ1-2|TRBD1|TRBV5-1
TGCGCCAGCAGCTTGGTTGGGGACAGGCCCCATGGCTACACCTTC
CASSLVGDRPHGYTF
>NA|TRBJ2-7|TRBD2|TRBV10-3
TGTGCCATCAGTGGGGGTCGGGGGGACGACGAGCAGTACTTC
CAISGGRGDDEQYF
>NA|TRBJ2-7|NA|TRBV5-6
TGTGCCAGCAGCTTGCGTGGGGGGGCGTGGGGCGATTCCTACGAGCAGTACTTC
CASSLRGGAWGDSYEQYF
>NA|TRBJ1-1|TRBD1|TRBV6-1
TGTGCCAGCAGTGGAGATTCTAGGGGGCTTGGGTCAGGAAGAGGTGCTGAAGCTTTCTTT
CASSGDSRGLGSGRGAEAFF
>NA|TRBJ1-4|NA|TRBV18
TGTGCCAGCTCGGGAGGCCAGGGATTTGTTGATAATGAAAAACTGTTTTTT
CASSGGQGFVDNEKLFF
>NA|TRBJ2-1|NA|TRBV18
TGTGCCAGCTCACCCGCTCGCGGATACAATGAGCAGTTCTTC
CASSPARGYNEQFF
>once|TRBJ1-1|NA|TRBV15
TGTGCCACCAGCCAATTAGGAGGGACTGAAGCTTTCTTT
CATSQLGGTEAFF
>NA|TRBJ1-4|TRBD1|TRBV18
TGTGCCAGCTCGGGACAGGGCCCAACTAATGAAAAACTGTTTTTT
CASSGQGPTNEKLFF
>NA|TRBJ1-1|NA|TRBV27
TGTGCCAGCAGTTTAACCGGACACCTCACTGAAGCTTTCTTT
CASSLTGHLTEAFF
>NA|TRBJ1-1|TRBD1|TRBV14
TGTGCCAGCAGCCAAGATTTAGGGGGACAGGCGGGGACCGAAGCTTTCTTT
CASSQDLGGQAGTEAFF
>NA|TRBJ2-1|NA|TRBV29-1
TGCAGCGTTGCTGAAGGTAGCGGACGCTCCTACAATGAGCAGTTCTTC
CSVAEGSGRSYNEQFF
>NA|TRBJ2-7|NA|TRBV30
TGTGCCTGGAGTTTGTCTAGAGTCCGCGAGCAGTACTTC
CAWSLSRVREQYF
>NA|TRBJ2-3|TRBD1|TRBV5-1
TGCGCCAGCAGGCCTAGACAGGGGGCCACAGATACGCAGTATTTT
CASRPRQGATDTQYF
>NA|TRBJ1-1|NA|TRBV6-1
TGTGCCAGCCAAGGACTTCTGAACACTGAAGCTTTCTTT
CASQGLLNTEAFF
>NA|TRBJ2-2|NA|TRBV25-1
TGTGCCAGCAGTGGCAGCGATGTTGTGTTCGGGGAGCTGTTTTTT
CASSGSDVVFGELFF
>NA|TRBJ2-5|NA|TRBV4-1
TGCGCCAGCAGCCAAGATCTGCAGGGCGTAGAGACCCAGTACTTC
CASSQDLQGVETQYF
>NA|TRBJ1-5|TRBD1|TRBV6-6
TGTGCCAGCAGATGGGGACAGAGCAATCAGCCCCAGCATTTT
CASRWGQSNQPQHF
>NA|TRBJ1-2|NA|TRBV27
TGTGCCAGCAGTTCGGGTTGGCCGCGAGGCTACACCTTC
CASSSGWPRGYTF
>NA|TRBJ1-3|NA|TRBV27
TGTGCCAGCAGTTCCCGTGGAGGGTCTTATGGAAACACCATATATTTT
CASSSRGGSYGNTIYF
>NA|TRBJ1-4|NA|TRBV27
TGTGCCAGCAGTTCCCTTAATGAAAAACTGTTTTTT
CASSSLNEKLFF
>NA|TRBJ2-7|NA|TRBV5-1
TGCGCCAGCAGCTTTGCTCGGGGGAGCAGCTCCTACGAGCAGTACTTC
CASSFARGSSSYEQYF
>many|TRBJ1-2|NA|TRBV9
TGTGCCAGCAGCTCCCTGGGGGGGTATAACTATGGCTACACCTTC
CASSSLGGYNYGYTF
>NA|TRBJ2-7|TRBD2|TRBV6-5
TGTGCCAGCAGAAGACTAGCGGGAGCCTACGAGCAGTACTTC
CASRRLAGAYEQYF
>NA|TRBJ1-1|NA|TRBV5-1
TGCGCCAGCAGACGCGAAGGGGTGGGCACTGAAGCTTTCTTT
CASRREGVGTEAFF
>NA|TRBJ2-6|NA|TRBV2
TGTGCCAGCAGTGATGGCTTGGCCGGGGCCAACGTCCTGACTTTC
CASSDGLAGANVLTF
>NA|TRBJ2-2|NA|TRBV6-1
TGTGCCGGTATAGTTACCACCGGGGAGCTGTTTTTT
CAGIVTTGELFF
>NA|TRBJ2-3|NA|TRBV9
TGTGCCAGCAGCGTAAGAAGCTTGGGGGGAGATACGCAGTATTTT
CASSVRSLGGDTQYF